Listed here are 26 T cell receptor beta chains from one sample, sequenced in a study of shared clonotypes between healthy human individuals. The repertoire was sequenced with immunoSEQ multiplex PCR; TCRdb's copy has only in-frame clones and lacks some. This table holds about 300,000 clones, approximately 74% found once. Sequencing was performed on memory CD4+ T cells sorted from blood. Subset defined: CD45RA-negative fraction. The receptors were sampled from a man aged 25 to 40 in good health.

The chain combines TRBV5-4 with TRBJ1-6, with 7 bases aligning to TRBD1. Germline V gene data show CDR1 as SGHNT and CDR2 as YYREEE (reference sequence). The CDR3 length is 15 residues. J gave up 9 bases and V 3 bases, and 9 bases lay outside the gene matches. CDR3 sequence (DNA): TGTGCCAGCAGCTCGCGGGACAGTCAGATTTCACCCCTCCACTTT. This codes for CASSSRDSQISPLHF.

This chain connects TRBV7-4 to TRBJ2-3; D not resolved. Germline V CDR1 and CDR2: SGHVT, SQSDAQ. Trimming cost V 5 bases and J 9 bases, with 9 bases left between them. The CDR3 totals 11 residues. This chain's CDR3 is CASSSSGTQYF. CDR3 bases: TGTGCCAGCAGCAGTTCTGGGACGCAGTATTTT.

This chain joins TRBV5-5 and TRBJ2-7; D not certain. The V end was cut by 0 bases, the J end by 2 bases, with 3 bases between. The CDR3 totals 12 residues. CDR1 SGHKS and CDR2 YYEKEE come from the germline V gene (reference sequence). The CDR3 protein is CASSLEAYEQYF. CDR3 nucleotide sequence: TGTGCCAGCAGCTTGGAGGCCTACGAGCAGTACTTC.

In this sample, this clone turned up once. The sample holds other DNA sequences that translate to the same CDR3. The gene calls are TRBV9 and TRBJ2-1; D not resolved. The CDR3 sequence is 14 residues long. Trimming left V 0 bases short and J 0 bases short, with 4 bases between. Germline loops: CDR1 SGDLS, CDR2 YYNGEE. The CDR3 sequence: CASSVAPSYNEQFF. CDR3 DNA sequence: TGTGCCAGCAGCGTAGCCCCCTCCTACAATGAGCAGTTCTTC. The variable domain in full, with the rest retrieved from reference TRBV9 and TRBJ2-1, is DSGVTQTPKHLITATGQRVTLRCSPRSGDLSVYWYQQSLDQGLQFLIQYYNGEERAKGNILERFSAQQFPDLHSELNLSSLELGDSALYFCASSVAPSYNEQFFGPGTRLTVL.

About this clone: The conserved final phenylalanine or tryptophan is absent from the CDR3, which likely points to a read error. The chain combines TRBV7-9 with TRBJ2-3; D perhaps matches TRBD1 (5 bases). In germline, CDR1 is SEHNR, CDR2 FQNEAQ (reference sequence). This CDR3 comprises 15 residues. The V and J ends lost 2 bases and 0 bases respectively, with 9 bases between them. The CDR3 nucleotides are TGTGCCAGCAGCTTATCGACAGCTAGCACAGATACGCAGTATCTT. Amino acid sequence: CASSLSTASTDTQYL.

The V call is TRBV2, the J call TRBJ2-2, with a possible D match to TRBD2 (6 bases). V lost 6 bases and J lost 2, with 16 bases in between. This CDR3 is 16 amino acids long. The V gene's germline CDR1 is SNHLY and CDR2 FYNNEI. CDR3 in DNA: TGTGCCAGCAGCCTGACGGGACTCCGAAACACCGGGGAGCTGTTTTTT. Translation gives CASSLTGLRNTGELFF.

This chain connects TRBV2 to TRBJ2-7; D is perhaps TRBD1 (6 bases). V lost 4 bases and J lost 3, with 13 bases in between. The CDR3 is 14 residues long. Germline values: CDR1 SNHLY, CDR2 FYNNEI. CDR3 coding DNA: TGTGCCAGCAGTGTGAGTCAGGGGAGCTACGAGCAGTACTTC. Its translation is CASSVSQGSYEQYF.

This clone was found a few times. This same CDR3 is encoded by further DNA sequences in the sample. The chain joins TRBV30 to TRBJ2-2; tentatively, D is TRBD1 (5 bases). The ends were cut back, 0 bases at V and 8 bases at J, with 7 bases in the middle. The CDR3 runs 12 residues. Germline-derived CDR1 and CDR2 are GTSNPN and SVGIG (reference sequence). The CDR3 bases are TGTGCCTGGAGTGTTAGGGGAGGGGAGCTGTTTTTT. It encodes CAWSVRGGELFF.

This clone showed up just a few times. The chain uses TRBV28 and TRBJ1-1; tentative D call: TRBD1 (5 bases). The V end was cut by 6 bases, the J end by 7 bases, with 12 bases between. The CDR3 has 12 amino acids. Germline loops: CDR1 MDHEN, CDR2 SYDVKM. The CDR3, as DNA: TGTGCCAGCAGGCCCAGGGAAGGTGAAGCTTTCTTT. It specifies CASRPREGEAFF.

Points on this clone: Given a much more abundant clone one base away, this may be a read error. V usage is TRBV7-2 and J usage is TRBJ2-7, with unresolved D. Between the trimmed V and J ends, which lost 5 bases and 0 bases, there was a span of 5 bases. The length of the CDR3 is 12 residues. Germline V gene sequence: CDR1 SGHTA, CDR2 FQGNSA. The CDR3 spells CASSLSSYEQYF. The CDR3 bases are TGTGCCAGCAGCCTTAGCTCCTACGAGCAGTACTTC.

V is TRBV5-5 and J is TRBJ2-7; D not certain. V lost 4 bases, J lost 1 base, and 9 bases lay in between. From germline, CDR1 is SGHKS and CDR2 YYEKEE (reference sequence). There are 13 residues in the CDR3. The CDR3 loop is CASSPDMSYEQYF. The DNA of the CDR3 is TGTGCCAGCAGCCCCGACATGTCCTACGAGCAGTACTTC.

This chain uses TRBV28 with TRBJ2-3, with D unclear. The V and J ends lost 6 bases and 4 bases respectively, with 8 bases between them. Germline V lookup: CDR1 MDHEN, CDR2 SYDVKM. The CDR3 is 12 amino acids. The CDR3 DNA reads TGTGCCAGCAGCCATCTCCCAGATACGCAGTATTTT. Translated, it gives CASSHLPDTQYF.

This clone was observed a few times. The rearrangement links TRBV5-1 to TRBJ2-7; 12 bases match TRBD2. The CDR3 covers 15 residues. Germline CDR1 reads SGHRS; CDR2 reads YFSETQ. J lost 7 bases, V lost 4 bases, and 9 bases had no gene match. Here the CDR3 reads CASSVESTSGREQYF. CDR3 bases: TGCGCCAGCAGCGTCGAAAGCACTAGCGGGAGGGAGCAGTACTTC.

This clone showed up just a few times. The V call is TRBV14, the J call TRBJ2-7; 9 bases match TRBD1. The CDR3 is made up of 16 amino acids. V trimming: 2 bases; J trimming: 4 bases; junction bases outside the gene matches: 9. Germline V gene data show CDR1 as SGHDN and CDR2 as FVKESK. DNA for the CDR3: TGTGCCAGCAGCCAATTGCCAGGGACAGGGAGTTACGAGCAGTACTTC. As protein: CASSQLPGTGSYEQYF.

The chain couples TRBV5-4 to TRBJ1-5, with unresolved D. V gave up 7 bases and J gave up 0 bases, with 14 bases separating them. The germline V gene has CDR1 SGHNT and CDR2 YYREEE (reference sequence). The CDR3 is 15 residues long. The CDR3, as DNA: TGTGCCAGCCCGGAGGTCCCCTATAGCAATCAGCCCCAGCATTTT. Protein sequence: CASPEVPYSNQPQHF.

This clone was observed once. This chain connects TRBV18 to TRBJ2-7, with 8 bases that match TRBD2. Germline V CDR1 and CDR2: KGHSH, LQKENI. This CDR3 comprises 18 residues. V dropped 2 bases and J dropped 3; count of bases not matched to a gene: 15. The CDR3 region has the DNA TGTGCCAGCTCACCAGCGGCGGGTTTTAGCGGGGCTAACTACGAGCAGTACTTC. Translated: CASSPAAGFSGANYEQYF.

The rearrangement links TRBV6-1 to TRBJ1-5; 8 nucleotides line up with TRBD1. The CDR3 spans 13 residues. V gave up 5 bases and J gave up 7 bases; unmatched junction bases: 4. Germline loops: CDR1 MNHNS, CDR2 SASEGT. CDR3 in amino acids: CASSQTGDQPQHF. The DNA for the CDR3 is TGTGCCAGCAGTCAGACAGGGGACCAGCCCCAGCATTTT.

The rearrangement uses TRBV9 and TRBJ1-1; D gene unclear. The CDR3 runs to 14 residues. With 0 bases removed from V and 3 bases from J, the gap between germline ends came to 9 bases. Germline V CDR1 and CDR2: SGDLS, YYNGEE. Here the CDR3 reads CASSVVGDDTEAFF. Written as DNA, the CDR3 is TGTGCCAGCAGCGTAGTTGGGGATGACACTGAAGCTTTCTTT.

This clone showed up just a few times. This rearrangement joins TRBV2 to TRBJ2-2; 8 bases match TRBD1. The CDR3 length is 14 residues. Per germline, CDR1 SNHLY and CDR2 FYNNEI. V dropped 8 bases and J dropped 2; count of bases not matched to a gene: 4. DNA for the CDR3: TGTGCCAGCTATGACAGGGGCAACACCGGGGAGCTGTTTTTT. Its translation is CASYDRGNTGELFF.

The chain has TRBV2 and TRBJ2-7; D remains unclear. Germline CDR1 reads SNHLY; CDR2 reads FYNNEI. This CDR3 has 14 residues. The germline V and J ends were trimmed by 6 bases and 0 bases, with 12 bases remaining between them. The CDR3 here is CASRSQATSYEQYF. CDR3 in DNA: TGTGCCAGCAGGAGCCAAGCGACCTCCTACGAGCAGTACTTC.

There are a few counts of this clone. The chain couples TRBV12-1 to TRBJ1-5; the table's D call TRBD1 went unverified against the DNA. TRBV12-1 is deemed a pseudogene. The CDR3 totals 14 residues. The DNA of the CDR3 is TGTGCCAGCAGCCTGACACGTTGCAATCAGCCCCAGCATTTT. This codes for CASSLTRCNQPQHF.

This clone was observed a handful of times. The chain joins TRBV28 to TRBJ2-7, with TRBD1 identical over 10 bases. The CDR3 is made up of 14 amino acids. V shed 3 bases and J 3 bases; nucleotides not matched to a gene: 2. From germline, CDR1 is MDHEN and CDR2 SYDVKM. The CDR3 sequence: CASSFRTGGYEQYF. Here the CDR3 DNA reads TGTGCCAGCAGTTTCCGGACAGGGGGCTACGAGCAGTACTTC.

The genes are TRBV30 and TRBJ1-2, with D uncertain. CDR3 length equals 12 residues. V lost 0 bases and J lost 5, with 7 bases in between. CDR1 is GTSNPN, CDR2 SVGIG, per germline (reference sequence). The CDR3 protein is CAWSVAGYGYTF. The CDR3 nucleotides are TGTGCCTGGAGTGTGGCAGGATATGGCTACACCTTC. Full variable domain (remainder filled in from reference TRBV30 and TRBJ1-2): SQTIHQWPATLVQPVGSPLSLECTVEGTSNPNLYWYRQAAGRGLQLLFYSVGIGQISSEVPQNLSASRPQDRQFILSSKKLLLSDSGFYLCAWSVAGYGYTFGSGTRLTVV.

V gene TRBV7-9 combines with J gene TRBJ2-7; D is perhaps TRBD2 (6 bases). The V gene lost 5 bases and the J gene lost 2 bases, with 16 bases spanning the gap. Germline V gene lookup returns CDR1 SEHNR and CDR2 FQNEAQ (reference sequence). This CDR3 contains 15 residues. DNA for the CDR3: TGTGCCAGCAGCCCCGGGACTCCAAGTCCCTACGAGCAGTACTTC. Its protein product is CASSPGTPSPYEQYF. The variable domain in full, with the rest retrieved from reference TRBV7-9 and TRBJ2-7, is DTGVSQNPRHKITKRGQNVTFRCDPISEHNRLYWYRQTLGQGPEFLTYFQNEAQLEKSRLLSDRFSAERPKGSFSTLEIQRTEQGDSAMYLCASSPGTPSPYEQYFGPGTRLTVT.

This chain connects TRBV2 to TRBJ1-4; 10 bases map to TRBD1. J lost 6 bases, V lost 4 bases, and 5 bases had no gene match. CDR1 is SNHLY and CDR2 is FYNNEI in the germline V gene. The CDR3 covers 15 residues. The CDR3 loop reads CASSVLGQGYEKLFF. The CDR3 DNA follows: TGTGCCAGCAGTGTACTGGGACAGGGGTATGAAAAACTGTTTTTT. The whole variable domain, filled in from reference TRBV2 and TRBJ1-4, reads EPEVTQTPSHQVTQMGQEVILRCVPISNHLYFYWYRQILGQKVEFLVSFYNNEISEKSEIFDDQFSVERPDGSNFTLKIRSTKLEDSAMYFCASSVLGQGYEKLFFGSGTQLSVL.

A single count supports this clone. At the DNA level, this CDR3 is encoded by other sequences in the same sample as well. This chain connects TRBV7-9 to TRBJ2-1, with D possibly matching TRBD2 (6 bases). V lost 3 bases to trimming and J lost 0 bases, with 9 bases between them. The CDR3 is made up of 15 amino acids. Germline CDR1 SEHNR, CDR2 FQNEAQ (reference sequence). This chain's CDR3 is CASSFSGSSYNEQFF. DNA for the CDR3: TGTGCCAGCAGCTTTAGCGGTAGCTCCTACAATGAGCAGTTCTTC.